A selection of T cell receptor beta chains follows, all from one sample in a study of cytomegalovirus exposure and HLA in healthy donors. Sequencing used immunoSEQ multiplex PCR; TCRdb keeps in-frame clones, though not all of them. This table holds under 200,000 clones, roughly four fifths found once. Sequenced input: PBMCs. The receptors come from a female donor in good health and CMV-seronegative. CDR3s include the opening cysteine and the closing phenylalanine or tryptophan.

V gene: TRBV11-2; J gene: TRBJ2-7; CDR3 protein: CASSPIAGEREQYF
V gene: TRBV5-6; J gene: TRBJ1-1; CDR3 protein: CASSSRGTRYTEAFF
V gene: TRBV5-1; J gene: TRBJ2-2; CDR3 protein: CASSFAGNTGELFF
V gene: TRBV5-1; J gene: TRBJ2-1; CDR3 protein: CASSKQGERLNEQFF
V gene: TRBV6-1; J gene: TRBJ2-1; CDR3 protein: CASSARRESGRVHEQFF
V gene: TRBV19; J gene: TRBJ1-5; CDR3 protein: CATNQQPQHF
V gene: TRBV6-5; J gene: TRBJ2-5; CDR3 protein: CASSYGGKETQYF
V gene: TRBV7-2; J gene: TRBJ2-4; CDR3 protein: CASSPRQGVAKNIQYF
V gene: TRBV19; J gene: TRBJ1-2; CDR3 protein: CASSITSGGSYGYTF
V gene: TRBV9; J gene: TRBJ2-3; CDR3 protein: CASSVLGGSADTQYF